The T cell receptor beta chain described here comes from a study of metastatic and nonmetastatic thyroid tumors. Study outcomes and limitations: Significantly higher TCR beta diversity was reportedly seen in malignant thyroid tumors than benign nodules, in blood and tumor.

TCRdb re-called clones via MiXCR from the PCR reads. The data show about 16,000 clones, 27% seen once. No treatment had been given to any patient before thyroid surgery. CDR1 MNHNS and CDR2 SASEGT come from the germline V gene. There are 15 residues in the CDR3. V shed 7 bases, J shed 4 bases, and the junction held 10 bases outside the gene matches. In regard to this clone: Its target is not known.

The source is a female donor with papillary thyroid cancer or a benign thyroid nodule (not recorded which). Some clones in this sample may be carry-over from other donors' samples. The chain is built from TRBV6-1 and TRBJ2-1; 7 nucleotides align to TRBD2. The sequenced sample was adjacent normal tissue. The CDR3: CASTLGAGVYNEQFF. For the CDR3, the DNA is TGTGCCAGCACGCTCGGGGCGGGAGTTTACAATGAGCAGTTCTTC.